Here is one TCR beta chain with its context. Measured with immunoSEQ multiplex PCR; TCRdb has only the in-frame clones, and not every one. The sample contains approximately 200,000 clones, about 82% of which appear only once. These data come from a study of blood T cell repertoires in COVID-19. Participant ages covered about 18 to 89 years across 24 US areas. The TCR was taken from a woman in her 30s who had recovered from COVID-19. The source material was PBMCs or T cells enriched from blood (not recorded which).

The CDR3 sequence is CASSLTGTGNYGYTF. The DNA of the CDR3 is TGCGCCAGCAGCTTGACCGGGACAGGGAACTATGGCTACACCTTC. The chain is built from TRBV5-1 and TRBJ1-2; TRBD1 agrees at 9 bases. V lost 1 base and J lost 2; bases outside the gene matches: 3. This CDR3 is 15 amino acids long. Germline CDR1 and CDR2: SGHRS and YFSETQ. The complete variable domain, with remaining parts taken from reference TRBV5-1 and TRBJ1-2, reads KAGVTQTPRYLIKTRGQQVTLSCSPISGHRSVSWYQQTPGQGLQFLFEYFSETQRNKGNFPGRFSGRQFSNSRSEMNVSTLELGDSALYLCASSLTGTGNYGYTFGSGTRLTVV.